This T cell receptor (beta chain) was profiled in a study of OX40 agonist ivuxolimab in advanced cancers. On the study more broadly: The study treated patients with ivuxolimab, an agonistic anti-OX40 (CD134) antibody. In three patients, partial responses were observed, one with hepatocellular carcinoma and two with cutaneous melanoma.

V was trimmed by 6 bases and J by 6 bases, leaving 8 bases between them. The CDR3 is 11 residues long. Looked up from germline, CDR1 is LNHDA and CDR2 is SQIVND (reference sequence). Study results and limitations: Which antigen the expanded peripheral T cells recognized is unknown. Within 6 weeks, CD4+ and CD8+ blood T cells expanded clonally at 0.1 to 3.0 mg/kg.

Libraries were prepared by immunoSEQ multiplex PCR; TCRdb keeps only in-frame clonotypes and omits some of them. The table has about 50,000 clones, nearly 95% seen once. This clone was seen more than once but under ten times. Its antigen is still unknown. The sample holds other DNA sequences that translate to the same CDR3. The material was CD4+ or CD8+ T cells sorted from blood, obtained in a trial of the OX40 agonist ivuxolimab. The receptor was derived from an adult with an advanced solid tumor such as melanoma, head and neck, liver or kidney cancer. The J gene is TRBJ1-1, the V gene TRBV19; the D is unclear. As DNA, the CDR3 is TGTGCCAGTAGCATGTCCCCTGAAGCTTTCTTT. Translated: CASSMSPEAFF. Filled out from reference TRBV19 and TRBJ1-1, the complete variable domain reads DGGITQSPKYLFRKEGQNVTLSCEQNLNHDAMYWYRQDPGQGLRLIYYSQIVNDFQKGDIAEGYSVSREKKESFPLTVTSAQKNPTAFYLCASSMSPEAFFGQGTRLTVV.